This entry describes one T cell receptor beta chain. This sample is part of a study of T-cell memory formation after mild COVID-19. TCRdb itself ran the 5' RACE reads through MiXCR, one entry per CDR3 protein. The repertoire holds hundreds of thousands of distinct CDR3 sequences, with approximately 24% as singletons. This sequence originates from an adult woman who had mild COVID-19 (a few samples of this study predate the infection). Cell type and time point are not known. Source material: PBMCs or a T cell subset sorted from them (not recorded which).

CDR3 sequence reads: CASTPRAFMSGGVIYNEQFF. The CDR3 DNA sequence: TGTGCCAGCACCCCAAGGGCTTTCATGTCCGGGGGGGTTATCTACAATGAGCAGTTCTTC. The rearrangement joins TRBV11-2 to TRBJ2-1; 8 bases align to TRBD2. The CDR3 spans 20 residues. Germline-derived CDR1 and CDR2 are SGHAT and FQNNGV. V gave up 7 bases and J gave up 3 bases; unmatched junction bases: 23.